This T cell receptor beta chain is from a study of shared clonotypes between healthy human individuals. The trim removed 2 bases at V and 15 bases at J, leaving 7 bases unmatched. The germline CDR1 and CDR2 sequences are SGHTA and FQGNSA. CDR3 length: 13 amino acids. Sequenced by immunoSEQ multiplex PCR; TCRdb stores in-frame clones only, minus some. The table lists about 1.1 million clones, 70% to 80% of them singletons. The V gene is TRBV7-2, the J gene TRBJ2-1, with 10 bases identical to TRBD2. The TCR comes from a man aged 18 to 30 in good health. Some clones in this sample may be carry-over from other donors' samples. The sequencing sample was made of memory CD4+ T cells from PBMCs. Subset specified: CD45RA-negative fraction. Here the CDR3 DNA reads TGTGCCAGCAGCTTACAGCGGGAGGGCCAAGGGTTCTTC. This encodes CASSLQREGQGFF.